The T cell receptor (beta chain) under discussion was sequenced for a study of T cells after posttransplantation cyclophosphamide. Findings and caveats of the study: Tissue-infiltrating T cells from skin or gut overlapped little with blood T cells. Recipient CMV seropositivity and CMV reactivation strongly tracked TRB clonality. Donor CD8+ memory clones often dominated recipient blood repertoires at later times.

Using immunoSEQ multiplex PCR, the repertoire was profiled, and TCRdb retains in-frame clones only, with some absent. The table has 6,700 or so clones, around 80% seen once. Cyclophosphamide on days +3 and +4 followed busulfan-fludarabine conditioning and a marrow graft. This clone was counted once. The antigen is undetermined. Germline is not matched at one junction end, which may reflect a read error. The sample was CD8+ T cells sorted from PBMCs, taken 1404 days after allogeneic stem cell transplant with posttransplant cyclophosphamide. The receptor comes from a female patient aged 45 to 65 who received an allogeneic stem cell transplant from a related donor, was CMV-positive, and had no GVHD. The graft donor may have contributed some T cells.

The CDR3 DNA reads TGTGTCAGCTCATCTGGACTAGCGGGAGGAGAACTACCCTACGAGCAGTACTTC. It codes for CVSSSGLAGGELPYEQYF. The chain carries TRBV18 and TRBJ2-7; 14 nucleotides line up with TRBD2. The CDR3 has 18 amino acids. Germline lookup yields CDR1 KGHSH and CDR2 LQKENI. The full variable domain, rest sourced from reference TRBV18 and TRBJ2-7, is NAGVMQNPRHLVRRRGQEARLRCSPMKGHSHVYWYRQLPEEGLKFMVYLQKENIIDESGMPKERFSAEFPKEGPSILRIQQVVRGDSAAYFCVSSSGLAGGELPYEQYFGPGTRLTVT.